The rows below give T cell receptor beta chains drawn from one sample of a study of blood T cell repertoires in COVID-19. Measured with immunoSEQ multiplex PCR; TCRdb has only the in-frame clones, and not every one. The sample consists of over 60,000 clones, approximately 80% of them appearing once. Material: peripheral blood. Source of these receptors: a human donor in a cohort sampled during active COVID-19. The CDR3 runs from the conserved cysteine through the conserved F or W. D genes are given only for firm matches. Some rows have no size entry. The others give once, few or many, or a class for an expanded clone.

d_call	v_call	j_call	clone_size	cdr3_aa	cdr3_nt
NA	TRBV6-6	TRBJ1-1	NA	CASRLTGGNTEAFF	TGTGCCAGCAGGTTAACTGGAGGGAACACTGAAGCTTTCTTT
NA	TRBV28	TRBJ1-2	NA	CASSLSSYGYTF	TGTGCCAGCAGTTTATCTTCCTATGGCTACACCTTC
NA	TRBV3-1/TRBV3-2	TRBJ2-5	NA	CASSLPRGRAQETQYF	TGTGCCAGCAGCCTCCCTAGGGGCAGGGCCCAAGAGACCCAGTACTTC
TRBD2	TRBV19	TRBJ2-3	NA	CASSTIGTSGATQYF	TGTGCCAGTAGTACGATCGGGACTAGCGGGGCAACGCAGTATTTT
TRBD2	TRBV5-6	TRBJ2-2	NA	CASSLDTSGRAGELFF	TGTGCCAGCAGCTTGGATACTAGCGGGAGAGCCGGGGAGCTGTTTTTT
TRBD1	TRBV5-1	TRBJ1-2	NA	CASSLDRAGYTF	TGCGCCAGCAGCCTGGACAGGGCTGGCTACACCTTC
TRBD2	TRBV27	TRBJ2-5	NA	CASSRTSGGETQYF	TGTGCCAGCAGCCGGACTAGCGGTGGGGAGACCCAGTACTTC
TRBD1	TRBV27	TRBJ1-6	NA	CASKGADYLYNSPLHF	TGTGCCAGCAAGGGGGCCGACTACTTGTATAATTCACCCCTCCACTTT
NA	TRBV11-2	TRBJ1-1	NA	CASSWGHRVVTEAFF	TGTGCCAGCAGCTGGGGACACCGCGTGGTGACTGAAGCTTTCTTT
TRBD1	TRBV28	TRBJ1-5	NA	CASITSPGTGSDGNQPQHF	TGTGCCAGCATAACGAGTCCCGGGACAGGGTCGGATGGCAATCAGCCCCAGCATTTT
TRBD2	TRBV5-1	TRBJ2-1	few	CASSIGLAGVNEQFF	TGCGCCAGCAGCATCGGACTAGCGGGGGTGAATGAGCAGTTCTTC
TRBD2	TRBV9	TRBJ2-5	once	CASSVSGRVETQYF	TGTGCCAGCAGCGTTAGCGGGAGAGTGGAGACCCAGTACTTC
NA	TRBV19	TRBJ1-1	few	CASRVERRNTEAFF	TGTGCCAGTAGAGTGGAGCGACGGAACACTGAAGCTTTCTTT
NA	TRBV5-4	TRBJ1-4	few	CASSTLGRDEKLFF	TGTGCCAGCAGCACCCTTGGCCGGGATGAAAAACTGTTTTTT
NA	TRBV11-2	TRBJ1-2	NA	CASSLAGFNYGYTF	TGTGCCAGCAGCCTTGCAGGTTTTAACTATGGCTACACCTTC
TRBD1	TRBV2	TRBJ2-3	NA	CASNRDRRGDTQYF	TGTGCCAGCAACCGGGACAGGCGGGGAGATACGCAGTATTTT
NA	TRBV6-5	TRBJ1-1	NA	CASTRVEAFF	TGTGCCAGCACCAGGGTTGAAGCTTTCTTT
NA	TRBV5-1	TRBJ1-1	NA	CASSLNWNTEAFF	TGCGCCAGCAGCTTGAACTGGAACACTGAAGCTTTCTTT
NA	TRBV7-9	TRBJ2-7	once	CASSLTADGTYEQYF	TGTGCCAGCAGCTTAACCGCGGATGGAACCTACGAGCAGTACTTC
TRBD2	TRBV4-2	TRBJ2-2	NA	CASSRPGLAGREIGELFF	TGTGCCAGCAGCCGCCCGGGACTAGCGGGAAGGGAGATCGGGGAGCTGTTTTTT
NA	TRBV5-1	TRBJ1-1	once	CASREQLNTEAFF	TGCGCCAGCAGGGAACAGCTAAACACTGAAGCTTTCTTT
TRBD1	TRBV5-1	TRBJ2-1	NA	CASSPGTGSGDEQFF	TGCGCCAGCAGCCCCGGGACAGGGTCGGGGGATGAGCAGTTCTTC
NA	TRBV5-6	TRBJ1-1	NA	CASSLERGWHTEAFF	TGTGCCAGCTCGCTCGAACGGGGTTGGCACACTGAAGCTTTCTTT
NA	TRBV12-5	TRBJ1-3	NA	CASGSGGAGNTIYF	TGTGCTAGTGGCTCGGGCGGGGCTGGAAACACCATATATTTT
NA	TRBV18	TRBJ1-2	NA	CASSPGGAEYGYTF	TGTGCCAGCTCCCCCGGGGGGGCAGAGTATGGCTACACCTTC
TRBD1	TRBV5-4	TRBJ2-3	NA	CASSPRQGAGTDTQYF	TGTGCCAGCAGCCCACGACAGGGGGCGGGGACAGATACGCAGTATTTT
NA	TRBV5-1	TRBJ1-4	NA	CASSLNPSGTNEKLFF	TGCGCCAGCAGCTTGAACCCTAGTGGCACTAATGAAAAACTGTTTTTT